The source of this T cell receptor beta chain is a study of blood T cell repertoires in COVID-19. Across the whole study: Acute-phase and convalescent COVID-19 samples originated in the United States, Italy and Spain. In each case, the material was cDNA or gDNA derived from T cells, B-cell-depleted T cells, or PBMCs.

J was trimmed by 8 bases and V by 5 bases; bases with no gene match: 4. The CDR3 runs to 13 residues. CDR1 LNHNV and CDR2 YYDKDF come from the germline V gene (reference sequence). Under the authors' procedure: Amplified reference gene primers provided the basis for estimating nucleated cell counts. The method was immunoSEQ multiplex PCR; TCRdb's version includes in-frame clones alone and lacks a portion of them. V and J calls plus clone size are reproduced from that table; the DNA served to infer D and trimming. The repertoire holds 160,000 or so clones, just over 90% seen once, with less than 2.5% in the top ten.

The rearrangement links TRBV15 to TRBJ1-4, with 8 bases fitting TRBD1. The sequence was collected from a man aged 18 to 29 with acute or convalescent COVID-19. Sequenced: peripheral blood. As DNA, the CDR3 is TGTGCCACCAGCGACAGGGGTGGGGAAAAACTGTTTTTT. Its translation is CATSDRGGEKLFF.